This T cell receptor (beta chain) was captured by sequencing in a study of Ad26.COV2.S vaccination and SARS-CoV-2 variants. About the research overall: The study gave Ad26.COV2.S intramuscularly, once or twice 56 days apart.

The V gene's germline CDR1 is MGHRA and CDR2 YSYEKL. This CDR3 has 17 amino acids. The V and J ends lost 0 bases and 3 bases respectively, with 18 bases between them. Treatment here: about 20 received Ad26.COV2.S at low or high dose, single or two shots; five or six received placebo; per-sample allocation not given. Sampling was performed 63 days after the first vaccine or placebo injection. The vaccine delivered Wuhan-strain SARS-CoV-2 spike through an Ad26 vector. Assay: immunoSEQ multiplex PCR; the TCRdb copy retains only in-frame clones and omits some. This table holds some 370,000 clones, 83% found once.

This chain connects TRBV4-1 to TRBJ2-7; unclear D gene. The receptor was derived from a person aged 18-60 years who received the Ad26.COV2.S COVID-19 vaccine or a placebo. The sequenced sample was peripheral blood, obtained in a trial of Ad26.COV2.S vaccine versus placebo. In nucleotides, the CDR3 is TGCGCCAGCAGCCAAGATTGGGCGGCAAACCAGCACTACGAGCAGTACTTC. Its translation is CASSQDWAANQHYEQYF.